These 16 T cell receptor beta chains originate from one sample sequenced in a study of prognosis after radiotherapy for stage I lung cancer. The study amplified the TCR beta CDR3 region from genomic DNA. This amplification was carried out by two rounds of multiplex PCR. The use of primers specific to each TRBV and TRBJ gene characterized first-round PCR. TCRdb independently ran MiXCR on the multiplex PCR reads; one entry per CDR3 protein. The table records about 59,000 distinct CDR3 sequences, less than 30% of them present only once. This specimen consisted of PBMCs, obtained before or after stereotactic body radiation therapy (not recorded which). The receptor set was obtained from a donor over 45 with non-small cell lung cancer.

About this clonotype itself: With only one base between it and a far larger clone, this is likely a read error. The chain employs TRBV6-9 and TRBJ2-1, with 12 nucleotides matching TRBD2. This CDR3 is built from 17 residues. V was clipped by 4 bases and J by 8 bases; unmatched bases: 12. The germline V gene has CDR1 MNHGY and CDR2 SVAAGI. The CDR3 protein is CASSSLDTSGGRDEQFF. The CDR3 nucleotides read TGTGCCAGCAGTTCCCTTGACACTAGCGGGGGGCGCGATGAGCAGTTCTTC.

This clonotype was seen repeatedly, ten times or more. V usage is TRBV2 and J usage is TRBJ2-3; D is possibly TRBD1 or TRBD2 (5 bases each). The V gene's germline CDR1 is SNHLY and CDR2 FYNNEI. The CDR3 is 15 residues long. Trimming removed 6 bases at V and 2 bases at J, with 15 bases between. DNA of the CDR3: TGTGCCAGCAGGTGGGGGACGGGATACACAGATACGCAGTATTTT. It is translated as CASRWGTGYTDTQYF.

This clonotype was recorded many times. The CDR3 nucleotides read TGTGCCAGCAGCGTAGCCCTGGGTAGCGGGGGCGCAGATACGCAGTATTTT. This codes for CASSVALGSGGADTQYF. This chain uses TRBV9 with TRBJ2-3; TRBD2 aligns across 9 bases. The CDR3 totals 17 residues. Germline values: CDR1 SGDLS, CDR2 YYNGEE. Trimming at V came to 0 bases and at J to 4 bases, leaving 9 bases not matched to a gene.

As regards this clonotype: This likely traces to a read error, being one base from a far larger clone. The rearrangement joins TRBV6-1 to TRBJ1-5; 8 nucleotides align to TRBD1. The CDR3 is 16 residues long. The germline V gene has CDR1 MNHNS and CDR2 SASEGT. The DNA of the CDR3 is TGTGCCAGCAGTCACTCCTCAGGGGGCGCGGGTCAGACCCAGCATTTT. It specifies CASSHSSGGAGQTQHF.

This clonotype was observed at least ten times. The chain links TRBV6-5 to TRBJ1-2, with D possibly matching TRBD1 (5 bases). V lost 2 bases to trimming and J lost 8 bases, with 15 bases between them. The V gene's germline CDR1 is MNHEY and CDR2 SVGAGI. The CDR3 covers 14 residues. The CDR3 DNA follows: TGTGCCAGCAGTTACGAAGGGGACGGTCGCGGCTACACCTTC. Translation: CASSYEGDGRGYTF.

This clonotype was found many times. V gene TRBV11-3 combines with J gene TRBJ2-3; D might be TRBD2 (5 bases). CDR1 SGHNT and CDR2 YENEEA come from the germline V gene. CDR3 length: 15 residues. Trimming shortened V by 2 bases and J by 1 base, and 10 bases separated the two germline ends. CDR3 sequence (DNA): TGTGCCAGCAGCTTAAGAGGGCACCGCACAGATACGCAGTATTTT. Translating gives CASSLRGHRTDTQYF.

This clonotype showed up many times. V usage is TRBV6-5 and J usage is TRBJ1-6; 10 positions agree with TRBD1. The trim removed 4 bases at V and 7 bases at J, leaving 7 bases unmatched. The CDR3 is 16 amino acids. Germline V gene lookup returns CDR1 MNHEY and CDR2 SVGAGI. The CDR3 here is CASSLRTGGQNSPLHF. Here the CDR3 DNA reads TGTGCCAGCAGTTTAAGGACAGGGGGACAGAATTCACCCCTCCACTTT.

The chain uses TRBV7-2 and TRBJ1-1; no clear D gene. Between the trimmed V and J ends, which lost 0 bases and 4 bases, there was a span of 18 bases. There are 17 residues in the CDR3. Germline loops: CDR1 SGHTA, CDR2 FQGNSA. The CDR3 DNA reads TGTGCCAGCAGCTTAGCCGTTGTAACGTTGGGCGGCACTGAAGCTTTCTTT. Translated, it gives CASSLAVVTLGGTEAFF.

The chain uses TRBV7-9 and TRBJ2-1, with 8 bases matching TRBD2. The V gene's germline CDR1 is SEHNR and CDR2 FQNEAQ (reference sequence). The CDR3 consists of 13 residues. The trim removed 1 base at V and 9 bases at J, leaving 2 bases unmatched. The CDR3 nucleotides are TGTGCCAGCAGCTTAGGACTAGCGTGTGAGCAGTTCTTC. Protein sequence: CASSLGLACEQFF.

With regard to this clonotype: A much larger clone lies one base from this, so it may be a read error. The chain links TRBV5-4 to TRBJ1-3; 9 bases match TRBD1. Germline V gene sequence: CDR1 SGHNT, CDR2 YYREEE (reference sequence). This CDR3 contains 15 residues. CDR3 loop: CASSLDRGTGDTIYF. CDR3 DNA sequence: TGTGCCAGCAGCTTAGACAGGGGGACTGGAGACACCATATATTTT.

Remarks on this clonotype: A much more abundant neighbour one base away suggests this may be a read error. V gene TRBV29-1 combines with J gene TRBJ1-1; the D is unclear. The germline CDR1 and CDR2 sequences are SQVTM and ANQGSEA. CDR3 length: 10 amino acids. Trimming took 6 bases from V and 12 from J, leaving 14 bases between them. The CDR3 DNA reads as TGCAGCGTGTCCGGGAACGAAACTTTCTTT. Residues: CSVSGNETFF.

This chain links TRBV29-1 with TRBJ2-5, with 9 bases fitting TRBD2. The germline V gene has CDR1 SQVTM and CDR2 ANQGSEA. The V and J ends lost 4 bases and 2 bases, in that order; junction bases with no gene match: 5. CDR3 length: 14 residues. CDR3 DNA: TGCAGCGTTGGTCGAGCGGGGGGTCAAGAGACCCAGTACTTC. Translation: CSVGRAGGQETQYF.

Regarding this clonotype: Given the absence of the conserved phenylalanine or tryptophan at the CDR3 end, a read error is likely. This sequence joins TRBV7-3 and TRBJ2-6; D uncertain. The CDR3 runs to 13 residues. The V gene's germline CDR1 is SGHTA and CDR2 FQGTGA. Trimming stripped 6 bases from V and 7 bases from J, with 10 bases between. The CDR3 here is CASRPLGANVLTL. CDR3 coding DNA: TGTGCCAGCAGACCACTTGGCGCCAACGTCCTGACTCTC.

Worth noting for this clonotype: Only one base separates this from a far larger clonotype, so it likely reflects a read error. This sequence joins TRBV6-2 or TRBV6-3 and TRBJ1-2; 7 bases fit TRBD1. CDR3 length: 12 amino acids. V shed 5 bases and J 13 bases; nucleotides not matched to a gene: 10. Looked up from germline, CDR1 is MNHEY and CDR2 is SVGEGT. The CDR3 region is CASSASLTGSTF. Written as DNA, the CDR3 is TGTGCCAGCAGTGCATCGTTGACAGGGTCCACCTTC.

A remark on this clonotype: With a much larger clone just one base away, this may be a read error. The chain uses TRBV4-1 and TRBJ1-2; 8 nucleotides match TRBD1. The CDR3 consists of 16 residues. Trimming at V came to 5 bases and at J to 7 bases, leaving 15 bases not matched to a gene. Per the germline V gene, CDR1 is MGHRA and CDR2 is YSYEKL. The CDR3 coding sequence is TGCGCCAGCAGCGAGGAGAGGTCCAGGGGGCAATCTGGCTACACCTTC. Translated, it gives CASSEERSRGQSGYTF.

As to this clonotype: At one boundary the junction diverges from the germline segment, which might be a read error. V and J are TRBV6-2 or TRBV6-3 and TRBJ1-6, with D possibly being TRBD1 (6 bases). Germline V lookup: CDR1 MNHEY, CDR2 SVGEGT. The CDR3 consists of 16 residues. This CDR3 reads CARSYQGTSYNSPLHF. CDR3 DNA: TGTGCCAGAAGTTATCAGGGGACATCGTATAATTCACCCCTCCACTTT.